What follows are 3 T cell receptor beta chains derived from one specimen sequenced in a study of OX40 agonist ivuxolimab in advanced cancers. Library preparation employed the immunoSEQ multiplex PCR assay. The source is immuneACCESS, and TCRdb retained only in-frame sequences with V and J called. Part of the clones is not carried over; for the studies checked, unresolved V genes explain less than half of this, and the remainder is unexplained. For this sample there are roughly 25,000 clones; roughly 90% appear just once. The ten largest account for 15% to 20% of the sample. The sample in question was CD4+ or CD8+ T cells sorted from blood, obtained in a trial of the OX40 agonist ivuxolimab. The receptors stem from an adult with an advanced solid tumor such as melanoma, head and neck, liver or kidney cancer.

The chain combines TRBV19 with TRBJ1-1; no firm D call. V gave up 7 bases and J gave up 0 bases, with 12 bases separating them. Germline CDR1 LNHDA, CDR2 SQIVND (reference sequence). The CDR3 totals 14 residues. In nucleotides, the CDR3 is TGTGCCAGTACGCTAATAGGAATGAACACTGAAGCTTTCTTT. It translates to CASTLIGMNTEAFF.

The chain carries TRBV7-9 and TRBJ1-1, with D unresolved. Trimming removed 1 base at V and 6 bases at J, with 12 bases between. Germline V gene lookup returns CDR1 SEHNR and CDR2 FQNEAQ (reference sequence). The CDR3 runs to 14 residues. Here the CDR3 DNA reads TGTGCCAGCAGCTTAGGAGAGACGAGGGCTGAAGCTTTCTTT. Translating gives CASSLGETRAEAFF.

The gene calls are TRBV10-3 and TRBJ1-1, with D unresolved. Germline V gene sequence: CDR1 ENHRY, CDR2 SYGVKD. V was clipped by 0 bases and J by 4 bases, with 9 bases between them. The CDR3 length is 14 residues. CDR3 loop: CAISESGRSTEAFF. The CDR3 DNA reads TGTGCCATCAGTGAGTCAGGCAGGTCCACTGAAGCTTTCTTT.